This T cell receptor beta chain was obtained from a study of cytomegalovirus exposure and HLA in healthy donors. Study overall: Earlier work reported 90 million to 120 million unique TCR beta sequences from 150 million to 200 million T cells.

To note about this clone: Antigen: not known. One end of the junction does not line up with germline, which may come from a read error. Additional DNA sequences in this sample encode the identical CDR3.

Researchers ran the PCR with 60 Vbeta and 13 Jbeta primers. Sequencing used immunoSEQ multiplex PCR; TCRdb keeps in-frame clones, though not all of them. The sample comprises tens of thousands of clones, roughly three quarters of which are singletons, and 3.7% rests with the top ten. Germline CDR1 SGHNT, CDR2 YENEEA. The CDR3 spans 18 residues. Notes on the study in general: The study carried out a later analysis of TCR beta sequences. It associated 16,951 of them with specific HLA alleles at a false discovery rate of 0.05. In presence/absence analyses, roughly uniform sequencing depth across donors was assumed. Follow-up analysis found HLA locus-dependent TCR association rates, highest for DRB1 and lowest for HLA-C.

This TCR came from a young man in good health and CMV-seronegative. This chain links TRBV11-3 with TRBJ2-3; a possible D gene is TRBD1 (6 bases). The source material was PBMCs. The CDR3 DNA is TGCGCCAGCAGCTTAGGGGGTTGGGGCATAAATAGTCCCGATACGCAGTATTTT. Its translation: CASSLGGWGINSPDTQYF.